This T cell receptor beta chain was profiled in a study of CD8 T cells in Susac syndrome. The study, taken as a whole, reports: It was acknowledged by the study that relatively few individuals were included in its TCR sequencing and HLA analysis.

In blood CD8+ and CD4+ T cells, TCR beta underwent sequencing. TEMRA cells were FACS-enriched, while CD8+ and CD4+ T cells were negatively isolated. Note on this clonotype: Its antigen remains unidentified.

The CDR3 extends over 16 amino acids. The germline gives CDR1 SGHVS, CDR2 FQNEAQ. Trimming pared 5 bases from V and 0 bases from J, leaving 14 bases between. Reverse transcription of roughly 0.45 to 1 ug RNA was performed with random hexamers. Amplification of TCR beta CDR3 spanned 54 Vbeta and 13 Jbeta via immunoSEQ multiplex PCR. TCRdb passed the immunoSEQ multiplex PCR reads through MiXCR, listing each CDR3 protein once. The sample gives about 190,000 distinct CDR3 sequences, roughly 91% of which show up once; roughly 0.087% is in the top ten. The sample comprised CD4+ T cells from PBMCs. The chain couples TRBV7-8 to TRBJ1-5; D is unclear. The receptor comes from a human donor with Susac syndrome. Here the CDR3 reads CASSPTWSNSNQPQHF. The CDR3 DNA reads TGTGCCAGCAGCCCAACATGGTCTAATAGCAATCAGCCCCAGCATTTT.